This passage covers 28 T cell receptor beta chains from one sample sequenced in a study of graft-versus-host responses after intestinal transplantation. Assay: immunoSEQ multiplex PCR; the TCRdb copy retains only in-frame clones and omits some. The sample holds about 10,000 clones; approximately 92% are singletons and the top ten take over 5%. The material was PBMCs, obtained around nine weeks after transplant. The origin of the receptors is a human patient who received an intestinal transplant, so some T cells may come from the graft donor.

The chain links TRBV7-2 to TRBJ1-1; TRBD1 might be the D (5 bases). This CDR3 is built from 14 residues. Germline loops: CDR1 SGHTA, CDR2 FQGNSA. Trimming pared 3 bases from V and 4 bases from J, leaving 12 bases between. The CDR3 is CASSLVQGSTEAFF. DNA of the CDR3: TGTGCCAGCAGCTTGGTTCAGGGAAGCACTGAAGCTTTCTTT.

V and J are TRBV19 and TRBJ2-2, with 8 bases aligning to TRBD2. The length of the CDR3 is 14 residues. V shed 5 bases and J 7 bases; nucleotides not matched to a gene: 6. Germline CDR1 is LNHDA and CDR2 is SQIVND (reference sequence). Written as DNA, the CDR3 is TGTGCCAGTAGTCTTCGACTAGCGCTCGGGGAGCTGTTTTTT. Amino acid sequence: CASSLRLALGELFF.

The CDR3 loop reads CASSESGTGLYEQYF. CDR3 nucleotide sequence: TGTGCCAGCAGTGAGTCCGGGACAGGACTTTACGAGCAGTACTTC. The chain combines TRBV25-1 with TRBJ2-7, with TRBD1 identical over 8 bases. The CDR3 is 15 amino acids. V was clipped by 3 bases and J by 4 bases; unmatched bases: 8. Germline values: CDR1 MGHDK, CDR2 SYGVNS.

J is TRBJ2-1 and V is TRBV2, with 11 bases that match TRBD2. J lost 7 bases, V lost 6 bases, and 11 bases had no gene match. This CDR3 region has 16 residues. The germline V gene encodes CDR1 SNHLY and CDR2 FYNNEI. The CDR3 DNA is TGTGCCAGCAGGGATACCGGGACTAGCGGTTTAAATGAGCAGTTCTTC. This sequence encodes CASRDTGTSGLNEQFF.

The chain joins TRBV7-4 to TRBJ1-1, with D possibly being TRBD1 (5 bases). Trimming stripped 5 bases from V and 1 base from J, with 14 bases between. The CDR3 has 15 residues. The germline gives CDR1 SGHVT, CDR2 SQSDAQ. The DNA for the CDR3 is TGTGCCAGCAGCCCCGTTGGGGGGGAGAACACTGAAGCTTTCTTT. This translates into CASSPVGGENTEAFF. Supplemented by reference TRBV7-4 and TRBJ1-1, the full variable domain reads GAGVSQSPRYKVAKRGRDVALRCDSISGHVTLYWYRQTLGQGSEVLTYSQSDAQRDKSGRPSGRFSAERPERSVSTLKIQRTEQGDSAVYLCASSPVGGENTEAFFGQGTRLTVV.

This clone showed up just once. The chain couples TRBV28 to TRBJ2-5; TRBD2 matches at 9 bases. J gave up 7 bases and V 4 bases, and 10 bases lay outside the gene matches. This CDR3 has 15 residues. The V gene's germline CDR1 is MDHEN and CDR2 SYDVKM. CDR3 in amino acids: CASSYPRREGGTQYF. The CDR3 DNA is TGTGCCAGCAGTTACCCTCGGCGGGAGGGAGGGACCCAGTACTTC.

The chain has TRBV4-3 and TRBJ2-7; 11 nucleotides align to TRBD2. The CDR3 runs 17 residues. J gave up 1 base and V 0 bases, and 5 bases lay outside the gene matches. Germline CDR1 and CDR2: LGHNA and YSLEER. CDR3 residues: CASSQDHLAGGSYEQYF. CDR3 coding DNA: TGCGCCAGCAGCCAAGATCATCTAGCGGGAGGATCCTACGAGCAGTACTTC.

The CDR3: CASSFWRPFGNEQFF. The CDR3 DNA follows: TGTGCCAGCAGTTTCTGGAGGCCATTCGGCAATGAGCAGTTCTTC. The rearrangement uses TRBV27 and TRBJ2-1; D may be TRBD2 (5 bases). Germline-derived CDR1 and CDR2 are MNHEY and SMNVEV (reference sequence). Trimming left V 3 bases short and J 6 bases short, with 15 bases between. This CDR3 is 15 amino acids long.

The chain combines TRBV28 with TRBJ2-1; D perhaps matches TRBD2 (6 bases). Trimming shortened V by 3 bases and J by 5 bases, and 11 bases separated the two germline ends. The germline V gene has CDR1 MDHEN and CDR2 SYDVKM. This CDR3 has 14 amino acids. The chain's CDR3 is CASSFRLGDNEQFF. CDR3 nucleotides: TGTGCCAGCAGTTTCAGACTAGGAGACAATGAGCAGTTCTTC.

V gene TRBV9 combines with J gene TRBJ2-1, with TRBD2 as a possible D gene (6 bases). CDR1 is SGDLS and CDR2 is YYNGEE in the germline V gene. The CDR3 is 15 amino acids. V dropped 6 bases and J dropped 7 bases, with 20 bases sitting between them. The CDR3 coding sequence is TGTGCCAGCAACCCGACTAGTGCGGCTACAAATGAGCAGTTCTTC. It yields the protein CASNPTSAATNEQFF. Together with reference TRBV9 and TRBJ2-1, the CDR3 gives the full variable domain: DSGVTQTPKHLITATGQRVTLRCSPRSGDLSVYWYQQSLDQGLQFLIQYYNGEERAKGNILERFSAQQFPDLHSELNLSSLELGDSALYFCASNPTSAATNEQFFGPGTRLTVL.

The V and J genes are TRBV6-8 and TRBJ1-5; D remains ambiguous. Per the germline V gene, CDR1 is MNHGY and CDR2 is SAAAGT. The CDR3 contains 13 residues. Trimming removed 5 bases at V and 6 bases at J, with 11 bases between. CDR3 residues: CASSEYASQPQHF. DNA of the CDR3: TGTGCCAGCAGTGAATATGCATCTCAGCCCCAGCATTTT.

The chain combines TRBV27 with TRBJ2-7, with TRBD2 matching 9 bases. V dropped 2 bases and J dropped 1; count of bases not matched to a gene: 3. CDR1 MNHEY and CDR2 SMNVEV come from the germline V gene (reference sequence). There are 15 residues in the CDR3. The DNA of the CDR3 is TGTGCCAGCAGTTTAGGGCTAGCGGGATCCTACGAGCAGTACTTC. Amino acid sequence: CASSLGLAGSYEQYF.

The DNA for the CDR3 is TGCAGCGCGACGGAGAACACTGAAGCTTTCTTT. It is translated as CSATENTEAFF. This chain joins TRBV29-1 and TRBJ1-1, with D hard to call. Trimming removed 7 bases at V and 1 base at J, with 7 bases between. CDR3 length: 11 residues. CDR1 is SQVTM and CDR2 is ANQGSEA in the germline V gene.

Only one count was recorded for this clone. V usage is TRBV5-4 and J usage is TRBJ2-5; 11 positions match TRBD2. In germline, CDR1 is SGHNT, CDR2 YYREEE (reference sequence). V lost 5 bases, J lost 1 base, and 13 bases stayed unmatched. This CDR3 has 18 residues. CDR3 loop: CASRAGTSGPGGQETQYF. CDR3 bases: TGTGCCAGCAGGGCCGGGACTAGCGGCCCTGGGGGCCAAGAGACCCAGTACTTC.

V usage is TRBV9 and J usage is TRBJ1-1; TRBD1 matches at 8 bases. This CDR3 is 17 amino acids long. The trim removed 0 bases at V and 1 base at J, leaving 8 bases unmatched. CDR1 and CDR2 from the germline V gene are SGDLS and YYNGEE. CDR3 residues: CASSVAAGGRGNTEAFF. The CDR3, as DNA: TGTGCCAGCAGCGTAGCGGCAGGGGGCAGAGGGAACACTGAAGCTTTCTTT.

Concerning this clone: Other nucleotide sequences in the sample specify the same CDR3. This chain uses TRBV5-5 with TRBJ2-7; 11 nucleotides match TRBD2. From germline, CDR1 is SGHKS and CDR2 YYEKEE (reference sequence). The J segment lost 2 bases and the V segment lost 0 bases, leaving 10 bases of the junction unmatched. The CDR3 spans 18 residues. Written as DNA, the CDR3 is TGTGCCAGCAGCTTGGAGTCTTGGCTAGCGGGAGGAACCTACGAGCAGTACTTC. Translation gives CASSLESWLAGGTYEQYF.

J is TRBJ1-5 and V is TRBV28, with a tentative D call TRBD1 (5 bases). The CDR3 extends over 18 amino acids. CDR1 MDHEN and CDR2 SYDVKM come from the germline V gene. V was pared by 5 bases and J by 4 bases, with 24 bases between. The CDR3 coding sequence is TGTGCCAGCAGTACCCTGGCAGGAAGACAGACACAGAATCAGCCCCAGCATTTT. Protein product: CASSTLAGRQTQNQPQHF. The full variable domain, completed using reference TRBV28 and TRBJ1-5, is DVKVTQSSRYLVKRTGEKVFLECVQDMDHENMFWYRQDPGLGLRLIYFSYDVKMKEKGDIPEGYSVSREKKERFSLILESASTNQTSMYLCASSTLAGRQTQNQPQHFGDGTRLSIL.

The chain couples TRBV7-6 to TRBJ2-1; 7 nucleotides agree with TRBD2. Losses at the gene ends were 2 bases for V and 2 bases for J; bases not matched to a gene: 3. Germline V gene data show CDR1 as SGHVS and CDR2 as FNYEAQ. The CDR3 loop spans 15 amino acids. The CDR3 DNA sequence: TGTGCCAGCAGCTTACCGCGGGAGACCTACAATGAGCAGTTCTTC. It translates to CASSLPRETYNEQFF.

The chain is built from TRBV9 and TRBJ2-1; TRBD2 aligns across 9 bases. This CDR3 is built from 17 residues. V gave up 4 bases and J gave up 2 bases; unmatched junction bases: 10. Germline-derived CDR1 and CDR2 are SGDLS and YYNGEE. The CDR3 is CASSSPLAGAAYNEQFF. In DNA form, the CDR3 reads TGTGCCAGCAGCTCACCTTTAGCGGGGGCTGCCTACAATGAGCAGTTCTTC.

The CDR3 here is CASSFEGAGNTIYF. The CDR3 DNA sequence: TGTGCCAGCAGTTTCGAGGGTGCTGGAAACACCATATATTTT. The chain recombines TRBV28 with TRBJ1-3; D remains unclear. V lost 3 bases and J lost 2, with 8 bases in between. CDR3 length: 14 amino acids. Per the germline V gene, CDR1 is MDHEN and CDR2 is SYDVKM.

This sequence joins TRBV27 and TRBJ2-5, with 8 bases fitting TRBD2. The J call may be faulty, since TRBJ2-7 better matches the DNA end. This CDR3 region has 15 residues. Germline CDR1 reads MNHEY; CDR2 reads SMNVEV (reference sequence). DNA for the CDR3: TGTGCCAGCAGTTTGAAGCGGGAGTTAATTTACGAGCAGTACTTC. It is translated as CASSLKRELIYEQYF.

This sequence joins TRBV19 and TRBJ1-5; D ambiguous. Germline loops: CDR1 LNHDA, CDR2 SQIVND (reference sequence). V was trimmed by 7 bases and J by 5 bases, leaving 12 bases between them. The CDR3 runs to 13 residues. For the CDR3, the DNA is TGTGCCAGTAATACCAGGCGGGATCAGCCCCAGCATTTT. As protein: CASNTRRDQPQHF.

This chain's CDR3 is CASSLGSLYYGYTF. As DNA, the CDR3 is TGTGCCAGCAGCTTAGGGAGTCTTTACTATGGCTACACCTTC. The V and J genes are TRBV5-6 and TRBJ1-2; D is uncertain. This CDR3 contains 14 residues. V was pared by 2 bases and J by 3 bases, with 11 bases between. Germline V CDR1 and CDR2: SGHDT, YYEEEE. Full variable domain (missing parts from reference TRBV5-6 and TRBJ1-2): DAGVTQSPTHLIKTRGQQVTLRCSPKSGHDTVSWYQQALGQGPQFIFQYYEEEERQRGNFPDRFSGHQFPNYSSELNVNALLLGDSALYLCASSLGSLYYGYTFGSGTRLTVV.

V gene TRBV11-1 combines with J gene TRBJ2-7; 9 bases align to TRBD1. Germline CDR1 is SGHAT and CDR2 is FQDESV (reference sequence). J lost 5 bases, V lost 8 bases, and 10 bases had no gene match. The CDR3 has 14 residues. CDR3 in amino acids: CASGLGQGLNEQYF. The CDR3 nucleotides read TGTGCCAGCGGATTGGGACAGGGACTCAACGAGCAGTACTTC. Using reference TRBV11-1 and TRBJ2-7 for the parts outside the CDR3, the full variable domain is EAEVAQSPRYKITEKSQAVAFWCDPISGHATLYWYRQILGQGPELLVQFQDESVVDDSQLPKDRFSAERLKGVDSTLKIQPAELGDSAMYLCASGLGQGLNEQYFGPGTRLTVT.

The chain uses TRBV27 and TRBJ2-2; 7 nucleotides agree with TRBD2. Germline loops: CDR1 MNHEY, CDR2 SMNVEV (reference sequence). The junction had 9 bases not matched to a gene; V was cut back by 6 bases and J by 2 bases. The CDR3 has 16 amino acids. CDR3 in DNA: TGTGCCAGCAGGGGGGGAGGGCGGACAAACACCGGGGAGCTGTTTTTT. It codes for CASRGGGRTNTGELFF.

The chain uses TRBV7-6 and TRBJ1-2; D is unclear. Trimming shortened V by 5 bases and J by 4 bases, and 23 bases separated the two germline ends. The germline V gene has CDR1 SGHVS and CDR2 FNYEAQ. This CDR3 is built from 17 residues. DNA for the CDR3: TGTGCCAGCAGCAGCCCTCGTCAATCTCGAAAGACCTATGGCTACACCTTC. It codes for CASSSPRQSRKTYGYTF.

This chain joins TRBV9 and TRBJ1-1; 11 bases fit TRBD1. In germline, CDR1 is SGDLS, CDR2 YYNGEE. The V gene end was trimmed by 4 bases and the J gene end by 4 bases; junction bases not matched to a gene: 9. This CDR3 is built from 16 residues. As DNA, the CDR3 is TGTGCCAGCAGCAGAGGACAGGGGGCAGTTGGCACTGAAGCTTTCTTT. Protein product: CASSRGQGAVGTEAFF. Together with reference TRBV9 and TRBJ1-1, the CDR3 gives the full variable domain: DSGVTQTPKHLITATGQRVTLRCSPRSGDLSVYWYQQSLDQGLQFLIQYYNGEERAKGNILERFSAQQFPDLHSELNLSSLELGDSALYFCASSRGQGAVGTEAFFGQGTRLTVV.

J is TRBJ2-1 and V is TRBV20-1, with D maybe TRBD2 (5 bases). CDR1 is DFQATT, CDR2 SNEGSKA, per germline (reference sequence). This CDR3 is built from 11 residues. Trimming stripped 6 bases from V and 8 bases from J, with 11 bases between. In nucleotides, the CDR3 is TGCAGTGCCCGCCGGCGGGATGAGCAGTTCTTC. Its translation: CSARRRDEQFF.